The subject of this entry is one TCR beta chain. Antigen unknown. The data originate from a study of shared clonotypes between healthy human individuals. This CDR3 contains 11 residues. CDR1 and CDR2 (germline): DFQATT, SNEGSKA (reference sequence). Germline trimming cut 6 bases from V and 6 bases from J; bases unmatched to any gene: 3. General study findings and limits: Represented genetic and exposure-history diversity was restricted by having few donors.

Donors, healthy HIV-negative adults, lacked recent acute infections or vaccinations. The assay used deep level. Methods used by the authors: Filtering differed because ImmunoSEQ produced junction-only sequences that carried no quality scores. This table comes from immunoSEQ multiplex PCR, and its TCRdb copy is limited to in-frame clones, with some not included. Clone size and V and J calls were adopted from that table, with D and trimming inferred from the DNA. This sample has more than 400,000 clones, with 81% found just once. This chain uses TRBV20-1 with TRBJ2-7, with 9 bases lining up with TRBD2. This receptor was identified in a woman in her thirties or forties in good health. Some clones in this sample may be carry-over from other donors' samples. The source material was PBMCs. CDR3 residues: CSAPGLAEQYF. DNA for the CDR3: TGCAGTGCCCCGGGACTAGCCGAGCAGTACTTC.